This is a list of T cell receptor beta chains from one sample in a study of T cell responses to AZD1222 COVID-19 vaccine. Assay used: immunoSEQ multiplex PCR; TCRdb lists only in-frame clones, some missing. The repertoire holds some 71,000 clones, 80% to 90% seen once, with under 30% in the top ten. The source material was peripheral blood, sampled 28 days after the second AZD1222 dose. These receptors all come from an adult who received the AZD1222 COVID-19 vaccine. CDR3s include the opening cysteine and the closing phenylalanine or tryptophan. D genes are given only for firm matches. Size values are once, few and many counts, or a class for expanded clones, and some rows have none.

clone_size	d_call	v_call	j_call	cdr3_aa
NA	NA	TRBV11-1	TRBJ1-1	CASSLIGSTTEAFF
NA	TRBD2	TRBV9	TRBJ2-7	CASSVGGEGHYEQYF
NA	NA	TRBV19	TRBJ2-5	CASSIRPQAGWETQYF
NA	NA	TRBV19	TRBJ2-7	CASSTLGNEQYF
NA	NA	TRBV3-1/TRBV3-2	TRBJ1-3	CASSQADSFSGNTIYF
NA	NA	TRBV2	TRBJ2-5	CASSVGGQTQYF
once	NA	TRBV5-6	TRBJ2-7	CASSLAGSGYEQYF
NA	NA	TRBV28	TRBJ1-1	CASTGPMNTEAFF
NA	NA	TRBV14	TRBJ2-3	CASSQVRRDLLSWPDTQYF
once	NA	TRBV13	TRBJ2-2	CASSSKHRALNTGELFF
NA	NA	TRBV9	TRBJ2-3	CASSSLEASDTQYF
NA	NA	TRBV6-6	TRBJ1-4	CASSIQFGNEKLFF
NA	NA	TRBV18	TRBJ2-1	CASSPDTTYNEQFF
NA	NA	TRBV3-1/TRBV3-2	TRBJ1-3	CASSQNSGNTIYF
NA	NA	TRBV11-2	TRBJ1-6	CASSRENSPLHF
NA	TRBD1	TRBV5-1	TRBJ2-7	CASSLSVGTGGDEQYF
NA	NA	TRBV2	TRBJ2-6	CASIGQGSSGANVLTF
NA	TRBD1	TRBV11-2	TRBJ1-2	CASSKTGDGYTF
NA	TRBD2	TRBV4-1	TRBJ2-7	CASSQEPTSRGHEQYF
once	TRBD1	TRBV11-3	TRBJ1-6	CASSLGGGSNSPLHF
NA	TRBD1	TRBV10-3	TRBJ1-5	CAISLGQGVQPQHF
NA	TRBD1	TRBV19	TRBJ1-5	CASRRQGISPQHF
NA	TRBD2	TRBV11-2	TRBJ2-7	CASSRAGVFEQYF
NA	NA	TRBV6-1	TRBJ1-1	CASSDRVAMNTEAFF
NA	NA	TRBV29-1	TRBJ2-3	CSVVPPRSTDTQYF
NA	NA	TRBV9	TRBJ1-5	CASSPSGHGNQPQHF
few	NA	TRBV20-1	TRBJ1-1	CSAQPGAEAFF
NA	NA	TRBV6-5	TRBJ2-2	CASSRGVVWTGELFF
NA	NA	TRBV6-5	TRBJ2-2	CASMERNTGELFF
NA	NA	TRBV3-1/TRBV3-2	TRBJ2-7	CASSRTHYDEQYF
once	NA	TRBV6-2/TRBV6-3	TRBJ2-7	CASSYEAKGPFYEQYF
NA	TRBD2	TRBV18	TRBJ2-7	CASSPEAGGSYEQYF
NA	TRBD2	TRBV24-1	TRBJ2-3	CATAGTAGGTDTQYF
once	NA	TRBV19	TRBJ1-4	CASSTPGHPATNEKLFF
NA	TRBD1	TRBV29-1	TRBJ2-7	CSVEDRTGLGYEQYF
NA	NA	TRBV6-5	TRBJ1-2	CASRAGVGNYGYTF
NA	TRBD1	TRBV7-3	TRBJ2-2	CASSFTGGSGELFF
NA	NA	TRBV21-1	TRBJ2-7	CASSKVEGTFYEQYF
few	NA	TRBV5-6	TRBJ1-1	CASSSGDAGNTEAFF
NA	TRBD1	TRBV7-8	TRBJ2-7	CASSTAGTANYEQYF
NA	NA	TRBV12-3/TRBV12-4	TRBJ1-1	CASTRLRNTEAFF
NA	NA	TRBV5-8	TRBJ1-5	CASSATRDQPQHF
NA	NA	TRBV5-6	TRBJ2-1	CASSLLGLLQTHNEQFF
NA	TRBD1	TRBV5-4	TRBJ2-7	CASSLRQGAREQYF
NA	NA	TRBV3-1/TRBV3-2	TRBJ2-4	CASSGGLPMQRKNIQYF
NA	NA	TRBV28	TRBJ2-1	CASSQKGNEQFF
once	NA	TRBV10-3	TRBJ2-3	CAISFNSGPSTDTQYF
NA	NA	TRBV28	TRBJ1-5	CASSPYGGSWDSNQPQHF
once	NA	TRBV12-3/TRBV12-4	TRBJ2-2	CASRNGNTGELFF
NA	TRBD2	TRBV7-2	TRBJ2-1	CASSLEGTSGRLNEQFF
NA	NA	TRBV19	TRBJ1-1	CASSMRGEAFF
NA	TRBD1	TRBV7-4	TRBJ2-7	CASSLGGQGNTYEQYF
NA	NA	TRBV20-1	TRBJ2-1	CSGTNWGEQFF
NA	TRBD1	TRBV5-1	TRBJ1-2	CASSLVGTGTANYGYTF